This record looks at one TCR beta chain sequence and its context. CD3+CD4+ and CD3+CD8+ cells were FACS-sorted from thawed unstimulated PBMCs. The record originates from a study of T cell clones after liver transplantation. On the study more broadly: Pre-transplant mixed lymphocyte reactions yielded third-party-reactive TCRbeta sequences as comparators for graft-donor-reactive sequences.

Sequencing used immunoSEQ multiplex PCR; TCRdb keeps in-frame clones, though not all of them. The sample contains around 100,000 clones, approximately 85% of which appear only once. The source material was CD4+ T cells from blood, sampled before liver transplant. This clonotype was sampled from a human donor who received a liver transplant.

The chain's CDR3 is CASSGRADRTDTQYF. The CDR3 nucleotides are TGTGCCAGCAGCGGGAGGGCAGATCGCACAGATACGCAGTATTTT. The chain employs TRBV5-4 and TRBJ2-3; 7 bases match TRBD2. CDR3 length: 15 residues. Looked up from germline, CDR1 is SGHNT and CDR2 is YYREEE (reference sequence). V lost 4 bases and J lost 1; bases outside the gene matches: 6.